This T cell receptor beta chain is drawn from a study of blood T cell repertoires in COVID-19. Study information: T cells, B-cell-depleted T cells, or PBMCs supplied cDNA or gDNA.

The CDR3 consists of 13 residues. Germline V lookup: CDR1 LNHNV, CDR2 YYDKDF (reference sequence). Deletions cut 0 bases from V and 2 bases from J, with 4 bases between. As processed by the authors: Amplification from reference gene primers served as the basis for estimated nucleated cell counts. Assay: immunoSEQ multiplex PCR; the TCRdb copy retains only in-frame clones and omits some. The DNA was the basis for D and trimming; V, J and clone size are from that table. This repertoire shows some 75,000 clones, about 88% found once; its top ten account for approximately 3%. The chain combines TRBV15 with TRBJ1-1; D is uncertain. The sample comprised peripheral blood. This TCR was sampled from a man in his 70s with active or convalescent COVID-19. CDR3 sequence reads: CATSRDINTEAFF. In nucleotides, the CDR3 is TGTGCCACCAGCAGAGATATCAACACTGAAGCTTTCTTT.